The 15 T cell receptor beta chains in this list originate from one sample, sequenced in a study of cytomegalovirus exposure and HLA in healthy donors. This PCR relied on a set of 60 Vbeta primers and 13 Jbeta primers. Assay: immunoSEQ multiplex PCR; the TCRdb copy retains only in-frame clones and omits some. Here the sample spans roughly 200,000 clones, about three quarters being singletons. The sequencing sample was made of PBMCs. The source is a man aged 35-49 years in good health and CMV-seronegative.

The V call is TRBV13, the J call TRBJ1-2, with a weak D call TRBD1 (6 bases). The CDR3 has 12 residues. Between the trimmed V and J ends, which lost 5 bases and 2 bases, there was a span of 6 bases. Germline lookup yields CDR1 PRHDT and CDR2 FYEKMQ (reference sequence). CDR3 DNA: TGTGCCAGCAGCGGACAGAACTATGGCTACACCTTC. It specifies CASSGQNYGYTF.

The chain is built from TRBV30 and TRBJ2-7, with 8 bases that match TRBD1. The CDR3 runs 12 residues. Trimming cost V 4 bases and J 3 bases; bases outside gene matches: 2. Looked up from germline, CDR1 is GTSNPN and CDR2 is SVGIG (reference sequence). CDR3 bases: TGTGCCTGGACAGGACAGGGCTACGAGCAGTACTTC. It yields the protein CAWTGQGYEQYF.

The rearrangement uses TRBV7-9 and TRBJ2-5; D is perhaps TRBD1 (7 bases). The CDR3 consists of 15 residues. Germline CDR1 SEHNR, CDR2 FQNEAQ (reference sequence). V lost 4 bases, J lost 5 bases, and 17 bases lay in between. CDR3 nucleotides: TGTGCCAGCAGCTCACAGACAGGGAGGTCGGAGACCCAGTACTTC. It codes for CASSSQTGRSETQYF.

The rearrangement links TRBV30 to TRBJ1-3; 7 bases are shared with TRBD1. The CDR3 loop spans 15 amino acids. Germline assignment: CDR1 GTSNPN and CDR2 SVGIG (reference sequence). V lost 3 bases, J lost 0 bases, and 5 bases stayed unmatched. CDR3 DNA sequence: TGTGCCTGGAGCCGGGACAGAGCCTCTGGAAACACCATATATTTT. Translating it yields CAWSRDRASGNTIYF.

The chain carries TRBV19 and TRBJ1-5; D gene unclear. The CDR3 runs 15 residues. CDR1 is LNHDA and CDR2 is SQIVND in the germline V gene (reference sequence). V lost 5 bases, J lost 2 bases, and 13 bases lay in between. As DNA, the CDR3 is TGTGCCAGTAGTGGCTGGTGGGCCGGCAATCAGCCCCAGCATTTT. Its translation: CASSGWWAGNQPQHF.

J is TRBJ2-7 and V is TRBV13, with TRBD2 identical over 12 bases. Trimming removed 0 bases from V and 0 bases from J; junction bases left unmatched: 6. Germline CDR1 reads PRHDT; CDR2 reads FYEKMQ (reference sequence). This CDR3 spans 18 amino acids. CDR3 coding DNA: TGTGCCAGCAGCTTAGGCAGACTAGCGGGAGTGATCTCCTACGAGCAGTACTTC. It codes for CASSLGRLAGVISYEQYF.

V gene TRBV19 combines with J gene TRBJ1-5; 8 nucleotides line up with TRBD1. The CDR3 is made up of 15 amino acids. Germline V gene lookup returns CDR1 LNHDA and CDR2 SQIVND (reference sequence). V shed 3 bases and J 2 bases; nucleotides not matched to a gene: 3. The CDR3 here is CASSIPGGGNQPQHF. The CDR3 region has the DNA TGTGCCAGTAGTATCCCAGGGGGCGGCAATCAGCCCCAGCATTTT.

The chain combines TRBV6-5 with TRBJ1-1; D call uncertain. This CDR3 comprises 13 residues. Trimming removed 6 bases from V and 0 bases from J, with 8 bases in between. Per germline, CDR1 MNHEY and CDR2 SVGAGI. Here the CDR3 reads CASSPRLNTEAFF. In DNA form, the CDR3 reads TGTGCCAGCAGCCCTCGGTTGAACACTGAAGCTTTCTTT.

V gene TRBV5-1 combines with J gene TRBJ1-5; tentatively, D is TRBD1 (6 bases). V lost 2 bases and J lost 3, with 9 bases in between. The CDR3 consists of 14 residues. Germline-derived CDR1 and CDR2 are SGHRS and YFSETQ. The CDR3 DNA follows: TGCGCCAGCAGCTTATCAGGGGACAATCAGCCCCAGCATTTT. Protein product: CASSLSGDNQPQHF.

The chain is built from TRBV5-6 and TRBJ1-5; D is undetermined. V lost 2 bases to trimming and J lost 7 bases, with 7 bases between them. From germline, CDR1 is SGHDT and CDR2 YYEEEE. The CDR3 length is 12 residues. This CDR3 reads CASSFWQQPQHF. The CDR3 DNA sequence: TGTGCCAGCAGCTTCTGGCAACAGCCCCAGCATTTT.

This chain connects TRBV18 to TRBJ2-7, with TRBD1 matching 7 bases. Per the germline V gene, CDR1 is KGHSH and CDR2 is LQKENI. The CDR3 extends over 14 amino acids. The ends lost 4 bases at V and 2 bases at J; junction bases unmatched: 5. The CDR3 protein is CASSQRDRTYEQYF. The CDR3 DNA reads as TGTGCCAGCTCACAAAGGGACAGAACCTACGAGCAGTACTTC.

This chain links TRBV6-1 with TRBJ1-4; 11 nucleotides agree with TRBD1. Germline values: CDR1 MNHNS, CDR2 SASEGT. This CDR3 region has 13 residues. Trimming removed 10 bases from V and 10 bases from J; junction bases left unmatched: 8. The CDR3 DNA reads as TGTGCCACCCTCCTGGGACAGGGGGGAAAACTGTTTTTT. It encodes CATLLGQGGKLFF.

This chain uses TRBV7-2 with TRBJ1-5; tentative D call: TRBD1 (6 bases). Germline V gene sequence: CDR1 SGHTA, CDR2 FQGNSA. Trimming took 5 bases from V and 0 from J, leaving 14 bases between them. The CDR3 length is 16 residues. In nucleotides, the CDR3 is TGTGCCAGCAGCCTCTCGGACAGCTATAGCAATCAGCCCCAGCATTTT. It translates to CASSLSDSYSNQPQHF.

CDR3 sequence: CASSSGDRDGNTIYF. Written as DNA, the CDR3 is TGTGCCAGCAGTTCAGGGGACAGGGATGGAAACACCATATATTTT. The chain carries TRBV28 and TRBJ1-3; 9 bases are a match to TRBD1. The CDR3 runs 15 residues. Germline V lookup: CDR1 MDHEN, CDR2 SYDVKM. With V trimmed by 4 bases and J by 3 bases, 4 bases remained unmatched.

The rearrangement links TRBV5-6 to TRBJ1-1, with TRBD1 matching 8 bases. The CDR3 consists of 14 residues. Germline values: CDR1 SGHDT, CDR2 YYEEEE. V shed 3 bases, J shed 1 base, and the junction held 2 bases outside the gene matches. CDR3 in amino acids: CASSSGTGNTEAFF. DNA of the CDR3: TGTGCCAGCAGCTCCGGGACAGGGAACACTGAAGCTTTCTTT.